This is a list of T cell receptor beta chains from one sample in a study of metastatic and nonmetastatic thyroid tumors. TCRdb reprocessed the PCR reads using MiXCR. The sample records around 20,000 clones, 30% to 35% being singletons. What was sequenced was adjacent normal tissue. Receptors were obtained from a female donor with papillary thyroid cancer or a benign thyroid nodule (not recorded which). Some clones in this sample may be carry-over from other donors' samples. The CDR3 runs from the conserved cysteine through the conserved F or W. D genes are given only for firm matches. Where a row states a size, it is once, few, many or the class of an expanded clone; other rows omit it.

clone size	CDR3 length	D gene	V gene	J gene	CDR3 DNA	CDR3 protein
many	12	.	TRBV11-2	TRBJ1-2	TGTGCCAGCAGCCCTGAGAGGTATGACTACACCTTC	CASSPERYDYTF
few	16	.	TRBV27	TRBJ2-1	TGTGCCAGCAGTTGGAGCACACGGGACTGGAACAATGAGCAGTTCTTC	CASSWSTRDWNNEQFF
.	13	TRBD1	TRBV5-1	TRBJ1-2	TGCGCCAGCAGCTTTACAGGGGGCTATGGCTACACCTTC	CASSFTGGYGYTF
.	13	TRBD2	TRBV7-9	TRBJ2-7	TGTGCCAGCAGCTCGGGACTAGCGGACGAGCAGTACTTC	CASSSGLADEQYF
.	15	TRBD2	TRBV28	TRBJ2-7	TGTGCCAGCAGTGCGGGACTAGCGGGAGACAGCGAGCAGTACTTC	CASSAGLAGDSEQYF
medium-sized	15	TRBD2	TRBV27	TRBJ2-3	TGTGCCAGCAGTCGGGGGGAGACTAGCACAGATACGCAGTATTTT	CASSRGETSTDTQYF
.	14	TRBD1	TRBV5-1	TRBJ1-2	TGCGCCAGCACCGCAGGACAGGGGCTCGCGGGCTACACCTTC	CASTAGQGLAGYTF
.	14	TRBD2	TRBV27	TRBJ2-7	TGTGCCAGCAGCCAAGGGACTAGCGGTTACGAGCAGTACTTC	CASSQGTSGYEQYF
.	14	.	TRBV7-7	TRBJ2-2	TGTGCCAGCAGCGCAAACATCGGGGACGGGGAGCTGTTTTTT	CASSANIGDGELFF
.	14	TRBD1	TRBV20-1	TRBJ1-5	TGCAGTGCGGCCCCCGACAGGGGAGACCAGCCCCAGCATTTT	CSAAPDRGDQPQHF
.	14	.	TRBV19	TRBJ1-2	TGTGCCAGTAGTTGGACAGCCCCCGTCTATGGCTACACCTTC	CASSWTAPVYGYTF
.	14	.	TRBV7-2	TRBJ2-2	TGTGCCAGCAGCTTAGCGGGAGCCACCGGGGAGCTGTTTTTT	CASSLAGATGELFF
.	18	.	TRBV24-1	TRBJ2-2	TGTGCCACCAGTGATCCGACAAAAGTCGCCTCGAACACCGGGGAGCTGTTTTTT	CATSDPTKVASNTGELFF
.	12	.	TRBV10-2	TRBJ1-5	TGCGCCAGCAGTGAAGTGGTACAGCCCCAGCATTTT	CASSEVVQPQHF
.	18	.	TRBV6-1	TRBJ2-1	TGTGCCAGCAGTGAAGCTGGGTTTGGCGGACACTCCTACAATGAGCAGTTCTTC	CASSEAGFGGHSYNEQFF
.	16	.	TRBV11-2	TRBJ2-3	TGTGCCAGCAGCTTACGGGCGGGGGCTGTCACAGATACGCAGTATTTT	CASSLRAGAVTDTQYF
many	17	.	TRBV7-9	TRBJ1-4	TGTGCCAGCAGCCTAAGGGGCAGTATCCGGGCTAATGAAAAACTGTTTTTT	CASSLRGSIRANEKLFF
.	16	TRBD1	TRBV6-1	TRBJ2-6	TGTGCCAGCAGTGTCGGACAGGCCGCTGGGGCCAACGTCCTGACTTTC	CASSVGQAAGANVLTF
once	15	.	TRBV3-1	TRBJ2-2	TGTGCCAGCAGCCAAGTCGGGAGCGGACCCGGGGAGCTGTTTTTT	CASSQVGSGPGELFF
.	14	.	TRBV27	TRBJ2-1	TGTGCCACTAGACCCCTGATTGTACTCAATGATCAGTTATTC	CATRPLIVLNDQLF
few	16	.	TRBV5-1	TRBJ2-7	TGCGCCAGCAGCCCGGGGGGCCAGGGGGTGGCCTACGAGCAGTACTTC	CASSPGGQGVAYEQYF
many	14	.	TRBV18	TRBJ2-5	TGTGCCAGCTCACCCGTCGGAGACCAAGAGACCCAGTACTTC	CASSPVGDQETQYF
medium-sized	17	TRBD2	TRBV6-2/TRBV6-3	TRBJ2-7	TGTGCCAGCAGAAACGGACTAGCGGGGGGGAAAATCAACGAGCAGTACTTC	CASRNGLAGGKINEQYF
many	12	.	TRBV3-1	TRBJ2-2	TGTGCCAGCAGCTACAGCGGCGGGGAGCTGTTTTTT	CASSYSGGELFF
.	13	.	TRBV19	TRBJ1-2	TGTGCCAGTAGTATGGGTCAGGACTACAGCTACACCTTC	CASSMGQDYSYTF
few	16	TRBD2	TRBV6-1	TRBJ2-7	TGTGCCAGCAGTGAACCTCTCTTAGCGGGAGTGTACGAGCAGTACTTC	CASSEPLLAGVYEQYF
.	17	TRBD1	TRBV29-1	TRBJ2-2	TGCAGCGTAGATCTAGCCGGGACAGGGGGTAGCACCGGGGAGCTGTTTTTT	CSVDLAGTGGSTGELFF
medium-sized	13	.	TRBV6-1	TRBJ1-5	TGTGCCAGCAGTGAACAGGGAAGGCAGCCCCAGCATTTT	CASSEQGRQPQHF
many	14	.	TRBV3-1	TRBJ1-6	TGTGCCAGCAGCCCCAGGGTTGGGAATTCACCCCTCCACTTT	CASSPRVGNSPLHF